This T cell receptor (beta chain) was identified in a study of post-analysis software for immune sequencing data. Notes on the study in general: About 5 TRBV segments, including TRBV5-6, TRBV5-1 and TRBV20-1, were more frequent in patients than controls.

CDR1 and CDR2 (germline): MNHEY, SMNVEV (reference sequence). V dropped 5 bases and J dropped 1 base, with 13 bases sitting between them. CDR3 length equals 15 residues. About this clonotype itself: The antigen is unknown.

Unique molecular identifiers featured in each of the TCR beta cDNA libraries. TCRdb used MiXCR to reprocess the PCR reads, holding one entry per CDR3 protein. This sample carries fewer than 850,000 distinct CDR3 sequences, 30% of them seen once, and the ten largest clones take around 0.56%. Material: blood. The chain couples TRBV27 to TRBJ2-3; D may be TRBD1 or TRBD2 (5 bases each). This receptor was identified in a girl aged 5 to 17 with multiple sclerosis. This CDR3 reads CASSPRDGRTDTQYF. The CDR3 coding sequence is TGTGCCAGCAGTCCACGGGACGGGCGCACAGATACGCAGTATTTT.